Below, 31 T cell receptor beta chains from the same sample are listed, as sequenced in a study of blood T cells in healthy people across ages. The authors ran a second PCR of roughly 6 to 11 cycles using a sample-barcoded 5' primer and a J-beta primer mix. One entry per CDR3 protein, called by TCRdb with MiXCR from the 5' RACE reads. Of 1.5 million to 2 million distinct CDR3 sequences in the sample, roughly 28% are singletons; the top ten hold 6.5% to 8.5%. The sequencing sample was made of blood. All receptors come from a woman aged 30 to 39 in good health.

The V call is TRBV19, the J call TRBJ1-1, with a weak D call TRBD1 (6 bases). V lost 6 bases and J 0 bases, leaving 17 bases between the germline ends. Germline V lookup: CDR1 LNHDA, CDR2 SQIVND (reference sequence). The CDR3 consists of 16 residues. The CDR3 protein is CASRTQDSVMNTEAFF. The CDR3 DNA sequence: TGTGCCAGTAGAACCCAGGACAGTGTCATGAACACTGAAGCTTTCTTT.

This rearrangement joins TRBV12-3 or TRBV12-4 to TRBJ2-1, with TRBD2 as a possible D gene (6 bases). V gave up 5 bases and J gave up 2 bases, with 16 bases separating them. The CDR3 loop spans 16 amino acids. CDR3 sequence reads: CASSPPSGPAYNEQFF. The CDR3 DNA is TGTGCCAGCAGTCCCCCCAGCGGGCCCGCCTACAATGAGCAGTTCTTC.

The gene calls are TRBV5-1 and TRBJ2-4; 11 positions match TRBD1. The DNA matches TRBJ2-7 better at its end, which makes the J call doubtful. The germline V gene has CDR1 SGHRS and CDR2 YFSETQ. The CDR3 spans 13 residues. The CDR3 DNA reads TGCGCCAGCAGCGGGGGACAGGGGGACGAGCAGTACTTC. It is translated as CASSGGQGDEQYF.

The gene calls are TRBV18 and TRBJ2-1, with a tentative D call TRBD2 (6 bases). V lost 3 bases and J 8 bases, leaving 14 bases between the germline ends. From germline, CDR1 is KGHSH and CDR2 LQKENI. The CDR3 runs to 14 residues. The CDR3 DNA reads as TGTGCCAGCTCACCTAGCGGACGGGACTATGAGCAGTTCTTC. Translated, it gives CASSPSGRDYEQFF. The variable domain in full, with the rest retrieved from reference TRBV18 and TRBJ2-1, is NAGVMQNPRHLVRRRGQEARLRCSPMKGHSHVYWYRQLPEEGLKFMVYLQKENIIDESGMPKERFSAEFPKEGPSILRIQQVVRGDSAAYFCASSPSGRDYEQFFGPGTRLTVL.

This clonotype was observed once. Just one base apart from a much larger clone, this may be a read error. The V and J genes are TRBV6-5 and TRBJ2-3, with D hard to call. CDR1 is MNHEY, CDR2 SVGAGI, per germline. The V end was cut by 7 bases, the J end by 2 bases, with 7 bases between. CDR3 length: 12 amino acids. The CDR3 here is CASTPDTDTQYF. The CDR3 nucleotides are TGTGCCAGCACCCCAGACACAGATACGCAGTATTTT.

The chain combines TRBV19 with TRBJ2-1; D unclear. CDR1 and CDR2 from the germline V gene are LNHDA and SQIVND (reference sequence). Trimming left V 4 bases short and J 10 bases short, with 11 bases between. This CDR3 is built from 12 residues. This CDR3 is CASSTLSAEQFF. CDR3 sequence (DNA): TGTGCCAGTAGTACCCTTTCGGCGGAGCAGTTCTTC.

This clonotype was seen ten or more times. J is TRBJ2-7 and V is TRBV5-1; D possibly corresponds to TRBD1 (6 bases). Germline V gene sequence: CDR1 SGHRS, CDR2 YFSETQ. V lost 3 bases and J lost 3, with 13 bases in between. The CDR3 covers 14 residues. CDR3 DNA: TGCGCCAGCAGCTCCCCGGGACAAGACTACGAGCAGTACTTC. Protein sequence: CASSSPGQDYEQYF.

This clonotype was observed a handful of times. The genes are TRBV7-9 and TRBJ1-1; possible D gene TRBD1, 6 bases. This CDR3 contains 14 residues. Germline CDR1 SEHNR, CDR2 FQNEAQ (reference sequence). V was clipped by 5 bases and J by 2 bases, with 12 bases between them. CDR3 coding DNA: TGTGCCAGCAGCAATTACAGGGAAAACACTGAAGCTTTCTTT. This codes for CASSNYRENTEAFF.

The chain recombines TRBV27 with TRBJ2-1, with D unclear. In germline, CDR1 is MNHEY, CDR2 SMNVEV (reference sequence). With 6 bases removed from V and 4 bases from J, the gap between germline ends came to 19 bases. The CDR3 is 16 amino acids. The chain's CDR3 is CASSTAVLPRYNEQFF. The CDR3, as DNA: TGTGCCAGCAGCACCGCCGTTCTACCCCGGTACAATGAGCAGTTCTTC.

The chain couples TRBV29-1 to TRBJ2-2, with TRBD1 identical over 7 bases. Germline CDR1 reads SQVTM; CDR2 reads ANQGSEA. The length of the CDR3 is 14 residues. Unmatched junction bases numbered 8, after V lost 7 bases and J lost 3 bases. The DNA for the CDR3 is TGCAGCGCCCGAGGGGACAGTTACACCGGGGAGCTGTTTTTT. This codes for CSARGDSYTGELFF.

This clonotype was recorded a few times. The V call is TRBV29-1, the J call TRBJ2-4, with D tentatively TRBD2 (6 bases). Germline CDR1 and CDR2: SQVTM and ANQGSEA. This CDR3 has 17 residues. The V and J ends lost 4 bases and 0 bases respectively, with 19 bases between them. CDR3 amino acids: CSVVWEDYLLAKNIQYF. CDR3 bases: TGCAGCGTTGTATGGGAGGACTACCTTCTAGCCAAAAACATTCAGTACTTC.

This clonotype showed up just a few times. J is TRBJ1-6 and V is TRBV24-1; TRBD1 aligns across 10 bases. The CDR3 length is 16 residues. V trimming: 4 bases; J trimming: 7 bases; junction bases outside the gene matches: 6. From germline, CDR1 is KGHDR and CDR2 SFDVKD. CDR3 sequence (DNA): TGTGCCACCAGTGACCCCCGGACAGGGGGAAATTCACCCCTCCACTTT. This encodes CATSDPRTGGNSPLHF.

This chain joins TRBV20-1 and TRBJ1-2, with D tentatively TRBD1 (5 bases). V was shortened by 2 bases and J by 0 bases, with 13 bases between the two germline ends. CDR1 is DFQATT, CDR2 SNEGSKA, per germline (reference sequence). The CDR3 consists of 15 residues. This CDR3 reads CSARLGVRANYGYTF. In nucleotides, the CDR3 is TGCAGTGCTAGATTGGGGGTCAGGGCTAACTATGGCTACACCTTC.

This clonotype has a handful of counts. This rearrangement joins TRBV28 to TRBJ1-2, with D possibly being TRBD1 (5 bases). CDR3 length: 15 amino acids. V lost 6 bases to trimming and J lost 4 bases, with 18 bases between them. Germline CDR1 MDHEN, CDR2 SYDVKM. CDR3 nucleotide sequence: TGTGCCAGCAGAGAAGGAGGGGAAAAGGGCTATGGCTACACCTTC. It specifies CASREGGEKGYGYTF.

The chain has TRBV2 and TRBJ2-1, with TRBD2 matching 8 bases. The V gene end was trimmed by 4 bases and the J gene end by 5 bases; junction bases not matched to a gene: 7. The CDR3 consists of 15 residues. Germline V lookup: CDR1 SNHLY, CDR2 FYNNEI. This chain's CDR3 is CASSAERGTNNEQFF. The CDR3 DNA reads TGTGCCAGCAGTGCAGAGCGGGGGACCAACAATGAGCAGTTCTTC.

This clonotype has only a few counts. The chain has TRBV10-3 and TRBJ2-3, with 11 bases matching TRBD2. This CDR3 has 15 residues. J was trimmed by 2 bases and V by 6 bases; bases with no gene match: 4. CDR1 and CDR2 from the germline V gene are ENHRY and SYGVKD. The CDR3 protein is CAISGTSGNTDTQYF. CDR3 DNA: TGTGCCATCAGCGGGACTAGCGGAAACACAGATACGCAGTATTTT.

This clonotype was detected many times. The chain is built from TRBV9 and TRBJ2-7, with 8 nucleotides matching TRBD2. This CDR3 spans 14 amino acids. Trimming cost V 2 bases and J 5 bases; bases outside gene matches: 6. CDR1 and CDR2 from the germline V gene are SGDLS and YYNGEE. The CDR3 is CASSVSGGSNEQYF. CDR3 DNA sequence: TGTGCCAGCAGCGTGAGCGGGGGCTCGAACGAGCAGTACTTC.

In regard to this clonotype: Mismatch with germline at one junction end may stem from a read error. This sequence joins TRBV7-2 and TRBJ2-4, with TRBD2 matching over 7 bases. This CDR3 has 17 amino acids. CDR1 and CDR2 (germline): SGHTA, FQGNSA. Written as DNA, the CDR3 is TGTGCCAGCAGCTTAAGGGGCGGGAGCATGGTCAAAACCATTCAGTACTTC. This gives the protein CASSLRGGSMVKTIQYF. The variable domain in full, completed from reference TRBV7-2 and TRBJ2-4, reads GAGVSQSPSNKVTEKGKDVELRCDPISGHTALYWYRQSLGQGLEFLIYFQGNSAPDKSGLPSDRFSAERTGGSVSTLTIQRTQQEDSAVYLCASSLRGGSMVKTIQYFGAGTRLSVL.

This clonotype was observed a few times. V usage is TRBV4-2 and J usage is TRBJ1-6; D is uncertain. Germline V gene lookup returns CDR1 LGHNA and CDR2 YNFKEQ. The ends were cut back, 4 bases at V and 9 bases at J, with 7 bases in the middle. This CDR3 has 12 residues. CDR3 in amino acids: CASSRESSPLHF. The CDR3 DNA follows: TGTGCCAGCAGCCGGGAAAGTTCACCCCTCCACTTT.

This clonotype was picked up a small number of times. The chain carries TRBV6-1 and TRBJ1-2; a weak D match, TRBD1 (6 bases). Trimming took 3 bases from V and 7 from J, leaving 24 bases between them. Germline V gene data show CDR1 as MNHNS and CDR2 as SASEGT. The CDR3 runs 17 residues. The CDR3, as DNA: TGTGCCAGCAGTGACCAATCCGGGGGGCTACACGTGCGTGGCTACACCTTC. It is translated as CASSDQSGGLHVRGYTF.

This chain uses TRBV7-3 with TRBJ2-3; D is uncertain. Trimming removed 2 bases at V and 7 bases at J, with 10 bases between. The CDR3 runs to 13 residues. Germline loops: CDR1 SGHTA, CDR2 FQGTGA. In DNA form, the CDR3 reads TGTGCCAGCAGCTTAGGGTCGGTCAATACGCAGTATTTT. Its translation: CASSLGSVNTQYF.

The V gene is TRBV29-1, the J gene TRBJ1-1, with 7 nucleotides matching TRBD1. Germline lookup yields CDR1 SQVTM and CDR2 ANQGSEA. The junction had 9 bases not matched to a gene; V was cut back by 7 bases and J by 4 bases. The CDR3 length is 13 residues. CDR3 DNA: TGCAGCGGGGTGCAGGGGGAAAGCACTGAAGCTTTCTTT. Translating gives CSGVQGESTEAFF.

This clonotype has only a few counts. The V gene is TRBV6-6, the J gene TRBJ2-3, with D perhaps TRBD1 (6 bases). CDR1 and CDR2 from the germline V gene are MNHNY and SVGAGI (reference sequence). The CDR3 covers 14 residues. Trimming removed 8 bases from V and 4 bases from J, with 16 bases in between. This chain's CDR3 is CASGGQGSADTQYF. The CDR3 DNA reads TGTGCCAGCGGGGGACAAGGGAGCGCAGATACGCAGTATTTT.

The V call is TRBV12-3 or TRBV12-4, the J call TRBJ1-2, with a possible D match to TRBD1 (5 bases). The CDR3 runs 17 residues. Trimming stripped 3 bases from V and 3 bases from J, with 20 bases between. The CDR3 sequence: CASSFIRGGLAYYGYTF. DNA for the CDR3: TGTGCCAGCAGTTTCATTAGGGGAGGCCTAGCTTACTATGGCTACACCTTC.

This clonotype appeared many times. The J gene is TRBJ2-5, the V gene TRBV29-1, with D maybe TRBD2 (7 bases). Per germline, CDR1 SQVTM and CDR2 ANQGSEA. CDR3 length equals 12 residues. The V and J ends lost 2 bases and 5 bases respectively, with 9 bases between them. The DNA for the CDR3 is TGCAGCGTTGAAAAGGGGGGGGAGACCCAGTACTTC. Protein sequence: CSVEKGGETQYF.

This clonotype turned up a few times. With a much larger clone just one base away, this may be a read error. The chain combines TRBV29-1 with TRBJ2-5; 12 nucleotides agree with TRBD2. Per the germline V gene, CDR1 is SQVTM and CDR2 is ANQGSEA. The CDR3 spans 12 residues. The ends lost 3 bases at V and 13 bases at J; junction bases unmatched: 6. CDR3 bases: TGCAGCGTTGAGACTAGCGGGGGCCCTACGTACTTC. It yields the protein CSVETSGGPTYF.

The rearrangement uses TRBV12-3 or TRBV12-4 and TRBJ2-7, with D hard to call. This CDR3 contains 14 residues. The germline V and J ends were trimmed by 5 bases and 3 bases, with 14 bases remaining between them. The CDR3 spells CASSPGLAYYEQYF. CDR3 DNA: TGTGCCAGCAGTCCCGGGCTTGCCTACTACGAGCAGTACTTC.

This clonotype was seen more than once but under ten times. The chain couples TRBV28 to TRBJ2-1; perhaps TRBD1 as D (5 bases). The V gene's germline CDR1 is MDHEN and CDR2 SYDVKM. V lost 5 bases to trimming and J lost 7 bases, with 18 bases between them. The CDR3 extends over 15 amino acids. Here the CDR3 DNA reads TGTGCCAGCAGTCCCTTAGGGCAGGGCTGGAATGAGCAGTTCTTC. Amino acid sequence: CASSPLGQGWNEQFF.

Many counts were recorded for this clonotype. This sequence joins TRBV18 and TRBJ2-1; no reliable D call. Germline V gene sequence: CDR1 KGHSH, CDR2 LQKENI. Trimming removed 4 bases from V and 7 bases from J, with 11 bases in between. The CDR3 has 13 residues. CDR3 sequence: CASSQPSGNEQFF. The DNA for the CDR3 is TGTGCCAGCTCACAACCGAGTGGAAATGAGCAGTTCTTC.

There are a few counts of this clonotype. This chain joins TRBV12-3 or TRBV12-4 and TRBJ1-2, with 9 bases lining up with TRBD1. The CDR3 is made up of 14 amino acids. Unmatched junction bases numbered 3, after V lost 6 bases and J lost 1 base. CDR3 in DNA: TGTGCCAGCAGCATGGACAGGGGTAACTATGGCTACACCTTC. It yields the protein CASSMDRGNYGYTF.

The rearrangement links TRBV12-3 or TRBV12-4 to TRBJ2-3; D may be TRBD1 (5 bases). CDR3 length equals 15 residues. V was trimmed by 2 bases and J by 0 bases, leaving 9 bases between them. The CDR3 sequence is CASSLQDISTDTQYF. Written as DNA, the CDR3 is TGTGCCAGCAGTTTACAGGACATTAGCACAGATACGCAGTATTTT.